This T cell receptor (beta chain) comes out of a study of T-cell memory formation after mild COVID-19. Whole-study findings and limits: CD4+ bias marked clones expanding day 15 to 37, unlike balanced contracting clones.

TCRdb re-called the 5' RACE reads with MiXCR, one entry per CDR3 protein. The sample carries about 400,000 distinct CDR3 sequences, around 17% recorded once. CDR3 length: 12 amino acids. V dropped 7 bases and J dropped 4 bases, with 11 bases sitting between them. The germline V gene has CDR1 SGHKS and CDR2 YYEKEE (reference sequence). This clonotype occurred a few times. Its antigen is not identified. The sample taken for sequencing was PBMCs or a T cell subset sorted from them (not recorded which). J is TRBJ1-2 and V is TRBV5-5; D uncertain. The receptor's source is a man aged 18 to 30 who had mild COVID-19 (a few samples of this study predate the infection). Cell type and time point are not known. The CDR3 DNA is TGTGCCAGCGGTCCAGGCGGCTATGGCTACACCTTC. Translating gives CASGPGGYGYTF.